These 19 T cell receptor beta chains were all obtained from the same sample, sequenced in a study of blood T cell repertoires in COVID-19. Clones were read by immunoSEQ multiplex PCR, and TCRdb kept only the in-frame ones, dropping some. The sample yields some 240,000 clones, about 86% seen once. Material: PBMCs or T cells enriched from blood (not recorded which). These receptors were obtained from a young man with acute COVID-19.

This clone was counted many times. The J gene is TRBJ2-1, the V gene TRBV4-2; TRBD2 aligns across 10 bases. CDR1 and CDR2 from the germline V gene are LGHNA and YNFKEQ. The length of the CDR3 is 16 residues. Unmatched junction bases numbered 5, after V lost 0 bases and J lost 6 bases. CDR3 sequence: CASSQDPSGGANEQFF. CDR3 in DNA: TGTGCCAGCAGCCAAGATCCCAGCGGGGGGGCCAATGAGCAGTTCTTC.

The rearrangement links TRBV5-1 to TRBJ2-3, with 7 positions matching TRBD2. Per germline, CDR1 SGHRS and CDR2 YFSETQ. The trim removed 4 bases at V and 3 bases at J, leaving 5 bases unmatched. This CDR3 has 14 amino acids. CDR3 nucleotides: TGCGCCAGCAGCCTGGGGCGGGAGACAGATACGCAGTATTTT. Its protein product is CASSLGRETDTQYF.

Remarks on this clone: A junction boundary mismatches the germline segment, possibly from a read error. The V and J genes are TRBV6-5 and TRBJ2-1, with 10 bases lining up with TRBD1. Germline V gene data show CDR1 as MNHEY and CDR2 as SVGAGI. The CDR3 sequence is 15 residues long. The CDR3 DNA is TGTGCCGGCAGCCGTGGGACAGGGGCAACCAATGAGCAGTTCTTC. Encoded protein: CAGSRGTGATNEQFF.

The chain recombines TRBV14 with TRBJ2-4, with 9 bases identical to TRBD2. This CDR3 is built from 18 residues. Trimming took 1 base from V and 2 from J; bases not matched to a gene: 9. Germline CDR1 is SGHDN and CDR2 is FVKESK. CDR3 loop: CASSQGRLSGRTKNIQYF. CDR3 in DNA: TGTGCCAGCAGCCAAGGACGGCTCAGCGGGAGGACCAAAAACATTCAGTACTTC.

This rearrangement joins TRBV5-1 to TRBJ2-5, with D possibly being TRBD1 (5 bases). The CDR3 loop spans 14 amino acids. V gave up 1 base and J gave up 5 bases, with 12 bases separating them. Germline V gene lookup returns CDR1 SGHRS and CDR2 YFSETQ. CDR3 nucleotide sequence: TGCGCCAGCAGCTTGTCAAGGGGCGGCGAGACCCAGTACTTC. This encodes CASSLSRGGETQYF. The entire variable domain, with the rest obtained from reference TRBV5-1 and TRBJ2-5, is as follows: KAGVTQTPRYLIKTRGQQVTLSCSPISGHRSVSWYQQTPGQGLQFLFEYFSETQRNKGNFPGRFSGRQFSNSRSEMNVSTLELGDSALYLCASSLSRGGETQYFGPGTRLLVL.

The chain recombines TRBV7-8 with TRBJ1-2; D possibly corresponds to TRBD1 (6 bases). The V gene's germline CDR1 is SGHVS and CDR2 FQNEAQ. V dropped 7 bases and J dropped 3 bases, with 15 bases sitting between them. There are 14 residues in the CDR3. In DNA form, the CDR3 reads TGTGCCAGCAATCCGGGACAAACTTACTATGGCTACACCTTC. Protein sequence: CASNPGQTYYGYTF. The whole variable domain, remainder taken from reference TRBV7-8 and TRBJ1-2, is GAGVSQSPRYKVAKRGQDVALRCDPISGHVSLFWYQQALGQGPEFLTYFQNEAQLDKSGLPSDRFFAERPEGSVSTLKIQRTQQEDSAVYLCASNPGQTYYGYTFGSGTRLTVV.

The chain combines TRBV12-5 with TRBJ2-1; possibly TRBD2 for D (5 bases). CDR3 length: 16 residues. The V gene lost 4 bases and the J gene lost 8 bases, with 21 bases spanning the gap. Looked up from germline, CDR1 is LGHNT and CDR2 is FRNRAP. CDR3 bases: TGTGCTAGTGGTTCCGTTGGTTTTAGCGATGGTGATGAGCAGTTCTTC. It encodes CASGSVGFSDGDEQFF.

The chain employs TRBV30 and TRBJ2-3, with D possibly being TRBD2 (6 bases). With 7 bases removed from V and 5 bases from J, the gap between germline ends came to 16 bases. Germline CDR1 and CDR2: GTSNPN and SVGIG (reference sequence). This CDR3 has 13 residues. DNA of the CDR3: TGTGCCTCCTCTCAGCGGCGGGGAGATACGCAGTATTTT. Residues: CASSQRRGDTQYF. Supplemented by reference TRBV30 and TRBJ2-3, the full variable domain reads SQTIHQWPATLVQPVGSPLSLECTVEGTSNPNLYWYRQAAGRGLQLLFYSVGIGQISSEVPQNLSASRPQDRQFILSSKKLLLSDSGFYLCASSQRRGDTQYFGPGTRLTVL.

The J gene is TRBJ2-1, the V gene TRBV3-1 (or the pseudogene TRBV3-2); possible D gene TRBD2, 5 bases. The CDR3 has 14 residues. Per germline, CDR1 LGHDT and CDR2 YNNKEL (reference sequence). V was shortened by 6 bases and J by 8 bases, with 17 bases between the two germline ends. CDR3 nucleotides: TGTGCCAGCAGTCCAAATTGGAGGAGCCATGAGCAGTTCTTC. Amino acid sequence: CASSPNWRSHEQFF.

The chain is built from TRBV28 and TRBJ2-2, with D possibly matching TRBD1 (6 bases). The CDR3 is 16 amino acids. V was shortened by 6 bases and J by 3 bases, with 17 bases between the two germline ends. CDR1 is MDHEN, CDR2 SYDVKM, per germline. The CDR3 loop reads CASSFQGHRDTGELFF. CDR3 bases: TGTGCCAGCAGCTTTCAGGGACATAGGGACACCGGGGAGCTGTTTTTT.

The chain recombines TRBV3-1 (or the pseudogene TRBV3-2) with TRBJ1-2; D possibly corresponds to TRBD1 (5 bases). Trimming left V 0 bases short and J 8 bases short, with 16 bases between. Germline assignment: CDR1 LGHDT and CDR2 YNNKEL (reference sequence). The CDR3 spans 15 residues. CDR3 region: CASSQDVQGLRGYTF. CDR3 nucleotides: TGTGCCAGCAGCCAAGATGTGCAGGGATTGAGGGGCTACACCTTC.

V gene TRBV5-1 combines with J gene TRBJ2-5, with 7 nucleotides matching TRBD1. V lost 4 bases, J lost 5 bases, and 11 bases stayed unmatched. CDR1 is SGHRS and CDR2 is YFSETQ in the germline V gene. The CDR3 extends over 15 amino acids. CDR3 amino acids: CASSQGDRNAETQYF. For the CDR3, the DNA is TGCGCCAGCAGCCAGGGGGACAGAAACGCGGAGACCCAGTACTTC. Full variable domain (outside the CDR3, taken from reference TRBV5-1 and TRBJ2-5): KAGVTQTPRYLIKTRGQQVTLSCSPISGHRSVSWYQQTPGQGLQFLFEYFSETQRNKGNFPGRFSGRQFSNSRSEMNVSTLELGDSALYLCASSQGDRNAETQYFGPGTRLLVL.

The chain employs TRBV4-1 and TRBJ1-1; D remains unclear. This CDR3 is built from 14 residues. Germline V gene sequence: CDR1 MGHRA, CDR2 YSYEKL. V shed 4 bases and J shed 5 bases, with 14 bases lying between them. CDR3 sequence reads: CASSLVQWTTEAFF. CDR3 nucleotides: TGCGCCAGCAGCCTAGTCCAATGGACTACTGAAGCTTTCTTT.

The chain has TRBV24-1 and TRBJ1-4, with 10 nucleotides matching TRBD1. Per the germline V gene, CDR1 is KGHDR and CDR2 is SFDVKD. The CDR3 runs to 15 residues. V shed 3 bases, J shed 6 bases, and the junction held 3 bases outside the gene matches. The DNA for the CDR3 is TGTGCCACCAGTGATCCGGGACAGGGGCATGAAAAACTGTTTTTT. Amino acids: CATSDPGQGHEKLFF.

This clone was picked up one time. The chain joins TRBV5-1 to TRBJ1-6; 7 bases line up with TRBD1. After removal of 2 bases from V and 7 bases from J, the junction contained 3 bases not matched to a gene. CDR1 SGHRS and CDR2 YFSETQ come from the germline V gene. The CDR3 loop spans 14 amino acids. The CDR3: CASSFGQENSPLHF. The CDR3 DNA reads TGCGCCAGCAGCTTCGGACAGGAGAATTCACCCCTCCACTTT.

V usage is TRBV29-1 and J usage is TRBJ1-1; 8 bases map to TRBD1. J lost 5 bases, V lost 3 bases, and 8 bases had no gene match. Germline values: CDR1 SQVTM, CDR2 ANQGSEA. The CDR3 runs to 14 residues. The DNA for the CDR3 is TGCAGCGTTGAGTTTGTCACAGGGGGGACTGAAGCTTTCTTT. It is translated as CSVEFVTGGTEAFF.

This clone was seen a handful of times. The DNA for the CDR3 is TGTGCCAGCAGCTTATATTCTCGAAACACCATATATTTT. Protein sequence: CASSLYSRNTIYF. The V call is TRBV7-9, the J call TRBJ1-3; the D is unclear. Germline V CDR1 and CDR2: SEHNR, FQNEAQ (reference sequence). The CDR3 is 13 residues long. With 2 bases removed from V and 5 bases from J, the gap between germline ends came to 7 bases.

On this clone itself: Other DNA sequences within the sample encode an identical CDR3. The chain couples TRBV18 to TRBJ1-2; 7 bases are shared with TRBD1. This CDR3 spans 13 amino acids. Germline CDR1 is KGHSH and CDR2 is LQKENI. After removal of 2 bases from V and 5 bases from J, the junction contained 2 bases not matched to a gene. The CDR3 loop reads CASSPGTEYGYTF. The CDR3 DNA reads TGTGCCAGCTCACCAGGGACAGAATATGGCTACACCTTC.

The chain uses TRBV3-1 (or the pseudogene TRBV3-2) and TRBJ2-3, with a weak D call TRBD1 (5 bases). Germline lookup yields CDR1 LGHDT and CDR2 YNNKEL (reference sequence). The CDR3 runs to 16 residues. V lost 0 bases and J lost 8, with 18 bases in between. The CDR3 loop is CASSQELGVPISTQYF. The CDR3 coding sequence is TGTGCCAGCAGCCAAGAATTAGGGGTCCCCATTAGTACGCAGTATTTT.